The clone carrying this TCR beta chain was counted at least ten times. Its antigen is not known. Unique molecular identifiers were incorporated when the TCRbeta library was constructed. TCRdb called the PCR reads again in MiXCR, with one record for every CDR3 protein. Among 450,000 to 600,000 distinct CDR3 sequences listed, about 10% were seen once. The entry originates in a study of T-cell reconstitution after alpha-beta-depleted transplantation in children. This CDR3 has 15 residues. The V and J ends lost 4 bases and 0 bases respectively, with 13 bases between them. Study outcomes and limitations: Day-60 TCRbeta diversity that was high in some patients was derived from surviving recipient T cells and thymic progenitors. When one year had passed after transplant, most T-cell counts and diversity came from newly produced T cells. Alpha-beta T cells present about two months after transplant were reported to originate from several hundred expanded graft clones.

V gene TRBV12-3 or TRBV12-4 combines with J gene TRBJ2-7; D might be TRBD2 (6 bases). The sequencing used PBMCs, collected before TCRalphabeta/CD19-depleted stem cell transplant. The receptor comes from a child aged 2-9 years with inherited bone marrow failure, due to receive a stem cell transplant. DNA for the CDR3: TGTGCCAGCAGTTCGCGGGCTAGCGCCTCCTACGAGCAGTACTTC. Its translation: CASSSRASASYEQYF.